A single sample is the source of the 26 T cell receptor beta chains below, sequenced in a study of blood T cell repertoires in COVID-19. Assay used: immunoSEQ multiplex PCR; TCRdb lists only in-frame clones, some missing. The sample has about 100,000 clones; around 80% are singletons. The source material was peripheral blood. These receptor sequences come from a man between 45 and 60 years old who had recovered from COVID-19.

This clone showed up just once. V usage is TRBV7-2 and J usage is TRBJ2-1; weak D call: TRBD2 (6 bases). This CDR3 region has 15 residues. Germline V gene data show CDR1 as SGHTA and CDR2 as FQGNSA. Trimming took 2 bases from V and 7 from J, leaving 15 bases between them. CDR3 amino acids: CASSLLGGVGNEQFF. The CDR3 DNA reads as TGTGCCAGCAGCTTATTAGGAGGGGTTGGGAATGAGCAGTTCTTC.

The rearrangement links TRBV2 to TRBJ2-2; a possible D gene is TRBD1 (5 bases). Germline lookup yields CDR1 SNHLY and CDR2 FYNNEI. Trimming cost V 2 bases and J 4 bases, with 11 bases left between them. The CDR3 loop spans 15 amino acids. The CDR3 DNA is TGTGCCAGCAGTGAATCAGGGAAAAGCACCGGGGAGCTGTTTTTT. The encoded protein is CASSESGKSTGELFF.

CDR3 sequence reads: CASSRTATLNTEAFF. CDR3 bases: TGCGCCAGCAGCCGGACAGCAACCTTGAACACTGAAGCTTTCTTT. The V call is TRBV4-1, the J call TRBJ1-1; weak D call: TRBD1 (6 bases). CDR3 length equals 15 residues. Germline-derived CDR1 and CDR2 are MGHRA and YSYEKL. Trimming stripped 4 bases from V and 0 bases from J, with 12 bases between.

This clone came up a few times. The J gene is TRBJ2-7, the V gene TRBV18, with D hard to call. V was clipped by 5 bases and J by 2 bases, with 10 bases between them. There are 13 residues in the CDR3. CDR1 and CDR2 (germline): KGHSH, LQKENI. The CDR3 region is CASSAYSAYEQYF. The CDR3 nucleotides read TGTGCCAGCTCAGCTTACAGTGCCTACGAGCAGTACTTC. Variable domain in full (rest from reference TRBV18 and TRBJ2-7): NAGVMQNPRHLVRRRGQEARLRCSPMKGHSHVYWYRQLPEEGLKFMVYLQKENIIDESGMPKERFSAEFPKEGPSILRIQQVVRGDSAAYFCASSAYSAYEQYFGPGTRLTVT.

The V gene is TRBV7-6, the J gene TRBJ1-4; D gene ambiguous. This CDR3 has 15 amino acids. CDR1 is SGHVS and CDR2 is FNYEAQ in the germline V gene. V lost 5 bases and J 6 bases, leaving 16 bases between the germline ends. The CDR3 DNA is TGTGCCAGCAGCCGATCCCGGGAGCGAGATGAAAAACTGTTTTTT. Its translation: CASSRSRERDEKLFF.

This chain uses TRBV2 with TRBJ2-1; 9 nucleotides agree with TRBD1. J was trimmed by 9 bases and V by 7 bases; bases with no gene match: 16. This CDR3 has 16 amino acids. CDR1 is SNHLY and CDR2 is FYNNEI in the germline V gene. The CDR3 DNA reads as TGTGCCAGCACCCAATCCCCCCGGGGACAGGGAACTGAGCAGTTCTTC. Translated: CASTQSPRGQGTEQFF.

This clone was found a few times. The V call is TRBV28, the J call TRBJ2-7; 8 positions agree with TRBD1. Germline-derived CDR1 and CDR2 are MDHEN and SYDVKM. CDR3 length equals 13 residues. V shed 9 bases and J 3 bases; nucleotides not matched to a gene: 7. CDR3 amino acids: CASQTGDFYEQYF. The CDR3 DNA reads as TGTGCCAGTCAGACAGGGGACTTCTACGAGCAGTACTTC.

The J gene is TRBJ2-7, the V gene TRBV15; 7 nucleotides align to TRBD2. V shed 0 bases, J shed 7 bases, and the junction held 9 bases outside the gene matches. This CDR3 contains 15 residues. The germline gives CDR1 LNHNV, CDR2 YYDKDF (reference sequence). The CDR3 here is CATSREASGFGEQYF. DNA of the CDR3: TGTGCCACCAGCAGAGAGGCTAGCGGCTTTGGAGAGCAGTACTTC. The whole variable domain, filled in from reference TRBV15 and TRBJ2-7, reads DAMVIQNPRYQVTQFGKPVTLSCSQTLNHNVMYWYQQKSSQAPKLLFHYYDKDFNNEADTPDNFQSRRPNTSFCFLDIRSPGLGDTAMYLCATSREASGFGEQYFGPGTRLTVT.

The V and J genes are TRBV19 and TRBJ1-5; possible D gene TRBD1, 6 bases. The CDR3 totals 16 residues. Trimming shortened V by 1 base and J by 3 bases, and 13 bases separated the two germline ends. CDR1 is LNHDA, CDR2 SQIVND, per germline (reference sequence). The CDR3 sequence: CASSIVWTADNQPQHF. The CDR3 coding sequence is TGTGCCAGTAGTATAGTATGGACAGCGGACAATCAGCCCCAGCATTTT.

The CDR3 spells CASSPGDPKGAFF. The CDR3 nucleotides are TGTGCCAGCAGCCCGGGAGACCCCAAGGGAGCTTTCTTT. The chain combines TRBV5-6 with TRBJ1-1; D is ambiguous. Looked up from germline, CDR1 is SGHDT and CDR2 is YYEEEE. With 4 bases removed from V and 10 bases from J, the gap between germline ends came to 17 bases. CDR3 length: 13 residues.

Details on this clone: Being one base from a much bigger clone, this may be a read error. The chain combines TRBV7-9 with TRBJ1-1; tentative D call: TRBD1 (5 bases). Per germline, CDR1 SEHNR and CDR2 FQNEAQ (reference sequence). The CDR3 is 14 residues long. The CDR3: CANSFNRPNTEAFF. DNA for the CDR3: TGTGCCAACAGCTTCAACAGGCCGAACACTGAAGCTTTCTTT.

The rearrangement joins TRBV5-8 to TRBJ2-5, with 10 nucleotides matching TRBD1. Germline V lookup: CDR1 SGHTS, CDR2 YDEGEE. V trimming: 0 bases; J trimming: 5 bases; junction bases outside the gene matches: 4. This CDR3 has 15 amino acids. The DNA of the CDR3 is TGTGCCAGCAGCTTGGGGGACAGGGGTAGGGAGACCCAGTACTTC. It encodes CASSLGDRGRETQYF.

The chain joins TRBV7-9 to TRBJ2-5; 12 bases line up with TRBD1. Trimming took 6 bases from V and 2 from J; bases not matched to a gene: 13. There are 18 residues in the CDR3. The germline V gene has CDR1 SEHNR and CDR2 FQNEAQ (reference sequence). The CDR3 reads CASSLRLRDRGLQETQYF. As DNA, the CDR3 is TGTGCCAGCAGTCTGAGGCTAAGGGACAGGGGGCTTCAAGAGACCCAGTACTTC.

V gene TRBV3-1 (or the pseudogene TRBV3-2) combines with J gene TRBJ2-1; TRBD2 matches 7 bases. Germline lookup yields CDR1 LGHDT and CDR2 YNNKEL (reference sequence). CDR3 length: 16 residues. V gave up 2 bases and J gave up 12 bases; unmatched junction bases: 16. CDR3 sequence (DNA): TGTGCCAGCAGCCAAATCTCCCCAACTAGCGCAGGGCGGCAGTTCTTC. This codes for CASSQISPTSAGRQFF.

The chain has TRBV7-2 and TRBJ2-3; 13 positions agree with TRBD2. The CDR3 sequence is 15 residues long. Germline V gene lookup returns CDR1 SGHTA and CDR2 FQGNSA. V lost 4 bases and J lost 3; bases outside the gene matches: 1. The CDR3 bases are TGTGCCAGCAGCTCACTAGCGGGAGGGACAGATACGCAGTATTTT. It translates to CASSSLAGGTDTQYF.

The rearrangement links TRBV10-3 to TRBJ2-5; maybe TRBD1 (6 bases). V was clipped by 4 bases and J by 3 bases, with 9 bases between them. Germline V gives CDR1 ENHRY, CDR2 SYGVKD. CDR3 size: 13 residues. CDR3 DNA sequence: TGTGCCATCAGTGGGACAGCGGAAGAGACCCAGTACTTC. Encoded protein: CAISGTAEETQYF.

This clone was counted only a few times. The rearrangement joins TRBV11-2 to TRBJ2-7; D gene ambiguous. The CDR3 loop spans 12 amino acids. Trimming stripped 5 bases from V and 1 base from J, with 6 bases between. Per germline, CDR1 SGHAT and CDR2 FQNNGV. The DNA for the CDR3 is TGTGCCAGCAGCCCCGAGTCCTACGAGCAGTACTTC. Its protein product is CASSPESYEQYF. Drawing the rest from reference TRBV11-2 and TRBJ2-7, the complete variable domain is EAGVAQSPRYKIIEKRQSVAFWCNPISGHATLYWYQQILGQGPKLLIQFQNNGVVDDSQLPKDRFSAERLKGVDSTLKIQPAKLEDSAVYLCASSPESYEQYFGPGTRLTVT.

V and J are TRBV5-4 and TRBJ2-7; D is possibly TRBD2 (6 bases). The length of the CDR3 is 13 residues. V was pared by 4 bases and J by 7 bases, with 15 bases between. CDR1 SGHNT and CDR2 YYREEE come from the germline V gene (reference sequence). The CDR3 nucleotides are TGTGCCAGCAGCCCCGGGGGAATGTCGGAGCAGTACTTC. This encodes CASSPGGMSEQYF.

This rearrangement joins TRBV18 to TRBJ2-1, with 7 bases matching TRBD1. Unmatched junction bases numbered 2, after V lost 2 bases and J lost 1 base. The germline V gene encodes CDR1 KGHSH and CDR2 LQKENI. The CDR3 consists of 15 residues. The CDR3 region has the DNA TGTGCCAGCTCACCAAACAGGGGATCCTACAATGAGCAGTTCTTC. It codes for CASSPNRGSYNEQFF.

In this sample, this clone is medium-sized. The CDR3 coding sequence is TGTGCCAGCAGTCCGCAAGTGGGGCTCTACGAGCAGTACTTC. Protein sequence: CASSPQVGLYEQYF. The chain couples TRBV7-9 to TRBJ2-7; weak D call: TRBD1 (5 bases). The V and J ends lost 6 bases and 3 bases respectively, with 15 bases between them. The germline V gene encodes CDR1 SEHNR and CDR2 FQNEAQ (reference sequence). The CDR3 has 14 amino acids.

Here the CDR3 reads CASSPRTPVTQYF. The DNA for the CDR3 is TGTGCCAGCAGCCCGAGGACACCCGTCACCCAGTACTTC. This chain uses TRBV3-1 (or the pseudogene TRBV3-2) with TRBJ2-5, with D perhaps TRBD1 (5 bases). This CDR3 is 13 amino acids long. Looked up from germline, CDR1 is LGHDT and CDR2 is YNNKEL (reference sequence). The V gene lost 4 bases and the J gene lost 8 bases, with 14 bases spanning the gap.

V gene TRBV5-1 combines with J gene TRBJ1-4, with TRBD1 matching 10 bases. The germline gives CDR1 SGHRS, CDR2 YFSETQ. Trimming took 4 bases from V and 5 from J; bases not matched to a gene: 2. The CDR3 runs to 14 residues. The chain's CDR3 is CASSAGQGNEKLFF. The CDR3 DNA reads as TGCGCCAGCAGCGCGGGACAGGGGAATGAAAAACTGTTTTTT.

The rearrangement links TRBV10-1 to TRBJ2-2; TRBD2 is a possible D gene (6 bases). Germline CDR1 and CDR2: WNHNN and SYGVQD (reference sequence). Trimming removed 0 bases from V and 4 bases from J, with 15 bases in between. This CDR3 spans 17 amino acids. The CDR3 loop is CASSESLDGRTTGELFF. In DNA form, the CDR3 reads TGCGCCAGCAGTGAGTCGTTGGACGGGAGAACCACCGGGGAGCTGTTTTTT.

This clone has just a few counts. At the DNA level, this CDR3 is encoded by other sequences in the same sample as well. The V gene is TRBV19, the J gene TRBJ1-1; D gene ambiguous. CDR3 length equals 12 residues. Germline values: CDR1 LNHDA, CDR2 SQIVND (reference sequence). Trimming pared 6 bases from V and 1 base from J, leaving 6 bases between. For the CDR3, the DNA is TGTGCCAGTAGAACGGGGAACACTGAAGCTTTCTTT. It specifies CASRTGNTEAFF. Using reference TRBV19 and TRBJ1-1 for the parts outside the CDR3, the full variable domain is DGGITQSPKYLFRKEGQNVTLSCEQNLNHDAMYWYRQDPGQGLRLIYYSQIVNDFQKGDIAEGYSVSREKKESFPLTVTSAQKNPTAFYLCASRTGNTEAFFGQGTRLTVV.

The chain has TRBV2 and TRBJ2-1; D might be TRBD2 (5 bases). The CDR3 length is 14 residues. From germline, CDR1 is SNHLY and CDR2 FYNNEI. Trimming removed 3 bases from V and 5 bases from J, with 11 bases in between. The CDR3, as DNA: TGTGCCAGCAGTGACAAGAGGGTTAACAATGAGCAGTTCTTC. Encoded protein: CASSDKRVNNEQFF.

This CDR3 reads CSARVREREFF. The CDR3 DNA follows: TGCAGTGCTAGAGTTAGGGAGAGAGAGTTCTTC. V and J are TRBV20-1 and TRBJ2-1; a possible D gene is TRBD2 (5 bases). Germline V gene sequence: CDR1 DFQATT, CDR2 SNEGSKA (reference sequence). The CDR3 is made up of 11 amino acids. Trimming stripped 1 base from V and 14 bases from J, with 12 bases between.